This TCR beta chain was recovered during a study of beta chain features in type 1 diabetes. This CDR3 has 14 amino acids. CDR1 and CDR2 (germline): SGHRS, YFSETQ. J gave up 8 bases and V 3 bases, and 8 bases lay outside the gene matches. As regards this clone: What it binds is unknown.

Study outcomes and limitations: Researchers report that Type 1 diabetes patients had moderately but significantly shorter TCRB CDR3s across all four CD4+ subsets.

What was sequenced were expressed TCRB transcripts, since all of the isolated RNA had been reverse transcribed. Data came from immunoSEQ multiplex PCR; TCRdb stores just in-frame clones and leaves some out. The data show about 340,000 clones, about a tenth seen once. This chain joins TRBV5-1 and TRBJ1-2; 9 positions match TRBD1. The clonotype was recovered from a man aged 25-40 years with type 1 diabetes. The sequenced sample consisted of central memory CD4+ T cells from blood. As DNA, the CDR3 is TGCGCCAGCAGCTCCGACACAGGGGGCCACGGCTACACCTTC. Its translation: CASSSDTGGHGYTF.